Below are 23 T cell receptor beta chains sequenced from a single sample in a study of blood T cell repertoires in COVID-19. Data came from immunoSEQ multiplex PCR; TCRdb stores just in-frame clones and leaves some out. The sample holds hundreds of thousands of clones, 70% to 90% seen once. Sequencing was carried out using PBMCs or T cells enriched from blood (not recorded which). Source of these receptors: a middle-aged man in a cohort exposed to, infected with or recovered from COVID-19 (not recorded which).

The chain joins TRBV13 to TRBJ1-6; D uncertain. Trimming stripped 4 bases from V and 6 bases from J, with 10 bases between. The germline CDR1 and CDR2 sequences are PRHDT and FYEKMQ (reference sequence). The CDR3 has 14 amino acids. The CDR3 DNA sequence: TGTGCCAGCAGCTCGTACATGTCTAATTCACCCCTCCACTTT. Translated, it gives CASSSYMSNSPLHF.

V usage is TRBV18 and J usage is TRBJ2-2; TRBD1 matches 9 bases. Germline V gives CDR1 KGHSH, CDR2 LQKENI. J gave up 4 bases and V 1 base, and 4 bases lay outside the gene matches. The CDR3 extends over 16 amino acids. CDR3 DNA sequence: TGTGCCAGCTCACCACTGGGACAGGGTGGCACCGGGGAGCTGTTTTTT. This translates into CASSPLGQGGTGELFF.

The chain couples TRBV5-1 to TRBJ1-5; D possibly corresponds to TRBD1 (5 bases). CDR3 length: 15 amino acids. V dropped 0 bases and J dropped 5 bases, with 12 bases sitting between them. CDR1 is SGHRS, CDR2 YFSETQ, per germline. The CDR3 sequence: CASSLGGAVDQPQHF. The CDR3 DNA follows: TGCGCCAGCAGCTTGGGTGGGGCGGTGGATCAGCCCCAGCATTTT.

The chain has TRBV28 and TRBJ1-2; D is unclear. The CDR3 totals 13 residues. Germline CDR1 MDHEN, CDR2 SYDVKM. The ends were cut back, 3 bases at V and 2 bases at J, with 7 bases in the middle. The CDR3 DNA reads as TGTGCCAGCAGTTTCCAGAGGAACTATGGCTACACCTTC. Protein: CASSFQRNYGYTF.

The chain links TRBV7-2 to TRBJ1-3; D ambiguous. This CDR3 spans 15 amino acids. From germline, CDR1 is SGHTA and CDR2 FQGNSA. Trimming took off 5 bases at V and 3 bases at J, with 14 bases between the two ends. CDR3 in DNA: TGTGCCAGCAGCGGAAAGGAGCTCGGTGGAAACACCATATATTTT. The encoded protein is CASSGKELGGNTIYF.

The CDR3 spells CASSPRQGEGSPLHF. Written as DNA, the CDR3 is TGTGCCAGCAGCCCAAGACAGGGTGAAGGGTCACCCCTCCACTTT. The gene calls are TRBV7-6 and TRBJ1-6; 7 positions match TRBD1. The CDR3 is 15 residues long. Germline V gene lookup returns CDR1 SGHVS and CDR2 FNYEAQ. With 5 bases clipped from V and 10 bases from J, the junction kept 11 bases outside the gene matches.

This sequence joins TRBV28 and TRBJ2-4; TRBD1 is a possible D gene (7 bases). V dropped 2 bases and J dropped 2 bases, with 25 bases sitting between them. CDR1 and CDR2 from the germline V gene are MDHEN and SYDVKM. The CDR3 contains 20 residues. As DNA, the CDR3 is TGTGCCAGCAGTTTAAGAGGGGGCTATCGTTTCGGGAGATCCAAAAACATTCAGTACTTC. Translated, it gives CASSLRGGYRFGRSKNIQYF.

Only a few counts were recorded for this clone. This chain connects TRBV6-1 to TRBJ2-1; the match to TRBD1 covers 9 bases. V lost 0 bases, J lost 2 bases, and 2 bases stayed unmatched. CDR1 is MNHNS and CDR2 is SASEGT in the germline V gene. The CDR3 has 16 residues. CDR3 in DNA: TGTGCCAGCAGTGAAGCGGACAGGGGCGCCTACAATGAGCAGTTCTTC. This translates into CASSEADRGAYNEQFF.

This chain links TRBV15 with TRBJ2-1; TRBD1 matches 11 bases. CDR3 length: 16 residues. V was pared by 1 base and J by 7 bases, with 6 bases of the junction left unmatched. The V gene's germline CDR1 is LNHNV and CDR2 YYDKDF (reference sequence). The CDR3 DNA reads as TGTGCCACCAGCAGAGTTGGGACAGGGGGAAGAAATGAGCAGTTCTTC. Translated, it gives CATSRVGTGGRNEQFF.

This sequence joins TRBV5-1 and TRBJ2-1; 12 nucleotides align to TRBD2. CDR1 is SGHRS and CDR2 is YFSETQ in the germline V gene. The CDR3 runs to 15 residues. The J segment lost 9 bases and the V segment lost 0 bases, leaving 4 bases of the junction unmatched. The CDR3 region is CASSLGLAGVGEQFF. In nucleotides, the CDR3 is TGCGCCAGCAGCTTGGGACTAGCGGGAGTCGGTGAGCAGTTCTTC. The full variable domain, completed using reference TRBV5-1 and TRBJ2-1, is KAGVTQTPRYLIKTRGQQVTLSCSPISGHRSVSWYQQTPGQGLQFLFEYFSETQRNKGNFPGRFSGRQFSNSRSEMNVSTLELGDSALYLCASSLGLAGVGEQFFGPGTRLTVL.

CDR3 sequence (DNA): TGTGCCAGCAGTTACGACAGGGACGGCAATCAGCCCCAGCATTTT. Encoded protein: CASSYDRDGNQPQHF. V gene TRBV6-5 combines with J gene TRBJ1-5; 7 nucleotides align to TRBD1. The CDR3 totals 15 residues. Germline V gene data show CDR1 as MNHEY and CDR2 as SVGAGI. J gave up 2 bases and V 2 bases, and 3 bases lay outside the gene matches.

The V gene is TRBV5-4, the J gene TRBJ2-1; 13 bases fit TRBD2. J was trimmed by 7 bases and V by 1 base; bases with no gene match: 8. The CDR3 covers 17 residues. Per germline, CDR1 SGHNT and CDR2 YYREEE (reference sequence). In nucleotides, the CDR3 is TGTGCCAGCAGCTTGCCCCGACTAGCGGGAGGAGGTAATGAGCAGTTCTTC. This codes for CASSLPRLAGGGNEQFF.

J is TRBJ1-1 and V is TRBV19; D is perhaps TRBD1 (6 bases). This CDR3 is 13 amino acids long. Germline CDR1 and CDR2: LNHDA and SQIVND (reference sequence). The V end lost 1 base, the J end lost 8 bases, and 11 bases lay between the germline ends. The CDR3 region is CASSIVDRTEAFF. CDR3 in DNA: TGTGCCAGTAGTATAGTGGACAGAACAGAAGCTTTCTTT.

The gene calls are TRBV18 and TRBJ1-1, with D possibly matching TRBD1 (6 bases). The CDR3 is made up of 15 amino acids. The V and J ends lost 3 bases and 0 bases respectively, with 11 bases between them. The germline CDR1 and CDR2 sequences are KGHSH and LQKENI. The CDR3 sequence: CASSPLGQLNTEAFF. DNA of the CDR3: TGTGCCAGCTCACCGCTAGGACAGTTGAACACTGAAGCTTTCTTT.

The chain is built from TRBV6-6 and TRBJ2-7; the D is unclear. Between the trimmed V and J ends, which lost 5 bases and 3 bases, there was a span of 23 bases. The CDR3 runs 17 residues. Germline V CDR1 and CDR2: MNHNY, SVGAGI (reference sequence). CDR3 region: CASSHPATLAPNYEQYF. CDR3 in DNA: TGTGCCAGCAGTCACCCGGCGACTCTGGCCCCGAACTACGAGCAGTACTTC.

The chain carries TRBV9 and TRBJ1-3; no reliable D call. CDR1 is SGDLS, CDR2 YYNGEE, per germline. The length of the CDR3 is 12 residues. V was cut by 7 bases and J by 4 bases, with 9 bases left in between. The CDR3 DNA follows: TGTGCCAGCCCGCATCGGGGAAACACCATATATTTT. It codes for CASPHRGNTIYF.

The chain is built from TRBV7-9 and TRBJ1-6, with D possibly TRBD1 on 5 matching bases. The germline gives CDR1 SEHNR, CDR2 FQNEAQ (reference sequence). The CDR3 is 13 residues long. V was cut by 5 bases and J by 13 bases, with 15 bases left in between. CDR3 residues: CASSRGRVGPLHF. Written as DNA, the CDR3 is TGTGCCAGCAGCAGGGGTCGGGTCGGCCCCCTCCACTTT.

The J gene is TRBJ1-1, the V gene TRBV27; D gene uncertain. CDR1 is MNHEY, CDR2 SMNVEV, per germline (reference sequence). Between the trimmed V and J ends, which lost 8 bases and 4 bases, there was a span of 14 bases. The CDR3 extends over 13 amino acids. CDR3 in DNA: TGTGCCAGCTCGTCCCTTCCGAGCACTGAAGCTTTCTTT. This sequence encodes CASSSLPSTEAFF.

V is TRBV6-1 and J is TRBJ2-1, with D possibly matching TRBD2 (6 bases). The germline gives CDR1 MNHNS, CDR2 SASEGT. The V end was cut by 2 bases, the J end by 2 bases, with 13 bases between. This CDR3 has 16 amino acids. The chain's CDR3 is CASSEYGTPTYNEQFF. The CDR3 bases are TGTGCCAGCAGTGAATACGGGACTCCCACCTACAATGAGCAGTTCTTC.

V is TRBV7-9 and J is TRBJ1-2, with 9 bases identical to TRBD1. CDR3 length: 15 amino acids. The V gene's germline CDR1 is SEHNR and CDR2 FQNEAQ (reference sequence). With 2 bases clipped from V and 4 bases from J, the junction kept 5 bases outside the gene matches. CDR3 nucleotide sequence: TGTGCCAGCAGCTTATCGACAGGGGGTCCCTATGGCTACACCTTC. Its protein is CASSLSTGGPYGYTF. Full variable domain (remainder filled in from reference TRBV7-9 and TRBJ1-2): DTGVSQNPRHKITKRGQNVTFRCDPISEHNRLYWYRQTLGQGPEFLTYFQNEAQLEKSRLLSDRFSAERPKGSFSTLEIQRTEQGDSAMYLCASSLSTGGPYGYTFGSGTRLTVV.

J is TRBJ2-2 and V is TRBV7-2, with 8 bases aligning to TRBD1. The CDR3 runs to 16 residues. CDR1 and CDR2 (germline): SGHTA, FQGNSA. V was pared by 5 bases and J by 2 bases, with 7 bases of the junction left unmatched. CDR3 DNA: TGTGCCAGCAGCCCCCCCGGACAGGGTAACACCGGGGAGCTGTTTTTT. Protein sequence: CASSPPGQGNTGELFF. The full variable domain, its missing parts supplied by reference TRBV7-2 and TRBJ2-2, is GAGVSQSPSNKVTEKGKDVELRCDPISGHTALYWYRQSLGQGLEFLIYFQGNSAPDKSGLPSDRFSAERTGGSVSTLTIQRTQQEDSAVYLCASSPPGQGNTGELFFGEGSRLTVL.

The chain is built from TRBV19 and TRBJ1-6; D remains ambiguous. Between the trimmed V and J ends, which lost 5 bases and 0 bases, there was a span of 11 bases. The germline V gene has CDR1 LNHDA and CDR2 SQIVND (reference sequence). The CDR3 sequence is 16 residues long. The CDR3 region is CASSSDGSSYNSPLHF. The DNA of the CDR3 is TGTGCCAGTAGTTCCGATGGGAGCTCCTATAATTCACCCCTCCACTTT.

The chain has TRBV7-7 and TRBJ2-3; D perhaps matches TRBD2 (6 bases). Trimming cost V 4 bases and J 4 bases, with 18 bases left between them. CDR3 length: 16 amino acids. Per germline, CDR1 SSHAT and CDR2 FNYEAQ (reference sequence). The CDR3 loop is CASSSSGRIGADTQYF. Here the CDR3 DNA reads TGTGCCAGCAGCTCTAGTGGGAGGATCGGGGCAGATACGCAGTATTTT. Full variable domain (outside the CDR3, taken from reference TRBV7-7 and TRBJ2-3): GAGVSQSPRYKVTKRGQDVTLRCDPISSHATLYWYQQALGQGPEFLTYFNYEAQPDKSGLPSDRFSAERPEGSISTLTIQRTEQRDSAMYRCASSSSGRIGADTQYFGPGTRLTVL.